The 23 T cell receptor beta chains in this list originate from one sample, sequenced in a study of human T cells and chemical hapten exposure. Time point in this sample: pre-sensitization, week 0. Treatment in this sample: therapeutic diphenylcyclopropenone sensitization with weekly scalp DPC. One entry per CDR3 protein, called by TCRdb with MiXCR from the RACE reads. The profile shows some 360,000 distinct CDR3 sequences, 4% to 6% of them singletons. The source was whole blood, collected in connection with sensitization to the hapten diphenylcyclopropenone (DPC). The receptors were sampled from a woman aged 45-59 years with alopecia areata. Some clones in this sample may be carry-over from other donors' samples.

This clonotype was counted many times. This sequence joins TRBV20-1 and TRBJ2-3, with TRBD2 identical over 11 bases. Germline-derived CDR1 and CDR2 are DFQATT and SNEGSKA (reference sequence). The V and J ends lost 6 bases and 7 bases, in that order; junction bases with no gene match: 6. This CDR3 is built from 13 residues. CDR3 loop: CSAVAGGPNTQYF. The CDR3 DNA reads TGCAGTGCAGTAGCGGGGGGGCCGAATACGCAGTATTTT.

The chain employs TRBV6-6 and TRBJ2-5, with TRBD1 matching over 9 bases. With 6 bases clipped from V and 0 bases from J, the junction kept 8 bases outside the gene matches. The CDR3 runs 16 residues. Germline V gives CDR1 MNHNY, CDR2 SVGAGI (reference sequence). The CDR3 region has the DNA TGTGCCAGCAGAGCCGCCGGGACAGGGAACCAAGAGACCCAGTACTTC. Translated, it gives CASRAAGTGNQETQYF.

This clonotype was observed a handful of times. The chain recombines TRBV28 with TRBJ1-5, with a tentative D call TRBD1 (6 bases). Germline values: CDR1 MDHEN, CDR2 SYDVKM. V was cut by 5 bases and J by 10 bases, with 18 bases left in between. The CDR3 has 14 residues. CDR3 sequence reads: CASSPQGSEEPQHF. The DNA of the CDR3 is TGTGCCAGCAGTCCACAGGGAAGTGAGGAACCCCAGCATTTT.

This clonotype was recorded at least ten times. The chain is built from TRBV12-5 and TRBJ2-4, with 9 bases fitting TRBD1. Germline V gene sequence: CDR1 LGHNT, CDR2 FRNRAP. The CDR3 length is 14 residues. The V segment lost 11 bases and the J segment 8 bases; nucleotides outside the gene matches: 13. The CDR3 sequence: CAPHKGRDRDIQYF. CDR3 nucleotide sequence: TGTGCTCCCCACAAAGGCCGGGACAGGGACATTCAGTACTTC.

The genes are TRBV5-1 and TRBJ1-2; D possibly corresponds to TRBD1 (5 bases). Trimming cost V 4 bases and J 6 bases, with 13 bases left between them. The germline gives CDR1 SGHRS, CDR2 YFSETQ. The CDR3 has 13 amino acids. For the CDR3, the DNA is TGCGCCAGCAGCCGGGACGTAGGGCATGGCTACACCTTC. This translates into CASSRDVGHGYTF.

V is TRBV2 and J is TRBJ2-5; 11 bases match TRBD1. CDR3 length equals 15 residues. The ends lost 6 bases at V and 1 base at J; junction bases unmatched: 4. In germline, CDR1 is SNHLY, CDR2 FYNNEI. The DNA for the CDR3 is TGTGCCAGCAGATGGGACAGGGGGTTCCAAGAGACCCAGTACTTC. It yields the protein CASRWDRGFQETQYF.

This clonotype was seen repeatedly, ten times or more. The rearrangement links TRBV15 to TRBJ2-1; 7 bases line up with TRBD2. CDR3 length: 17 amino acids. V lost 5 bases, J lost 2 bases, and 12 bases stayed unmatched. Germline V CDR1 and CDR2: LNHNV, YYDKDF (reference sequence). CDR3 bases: TGTGCCACCAGCCTCCAAGGGGAGGGGTGGGCCTACAATGAGCAGTTCTTC. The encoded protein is CATSLQGEGWAYNEQFF.

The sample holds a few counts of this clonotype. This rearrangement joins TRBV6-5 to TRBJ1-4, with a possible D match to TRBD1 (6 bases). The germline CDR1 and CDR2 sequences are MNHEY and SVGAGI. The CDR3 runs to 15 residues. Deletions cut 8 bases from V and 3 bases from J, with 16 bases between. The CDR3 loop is CASGFTGPANEKLFF. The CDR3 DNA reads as TGTGCCAGCGGGTTCACAGGGCCGGCTAATGAAAAACTGTTTTTT.

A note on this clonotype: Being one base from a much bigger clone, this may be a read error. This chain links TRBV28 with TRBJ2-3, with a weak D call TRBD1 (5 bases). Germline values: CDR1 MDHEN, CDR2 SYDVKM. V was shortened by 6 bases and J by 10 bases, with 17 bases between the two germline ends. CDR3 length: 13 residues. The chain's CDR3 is CASRTPAKGSQYF. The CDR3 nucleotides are TGTGCCAGCAGAACCCCGGCGAAGGGGTCGCAGTATTTT.

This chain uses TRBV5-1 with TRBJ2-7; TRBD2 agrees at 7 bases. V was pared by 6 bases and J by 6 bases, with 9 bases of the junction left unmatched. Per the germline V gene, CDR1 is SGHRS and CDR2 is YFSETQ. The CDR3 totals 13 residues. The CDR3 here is CASNEASGGEQYF. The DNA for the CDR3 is TGCGCCAGCAATGAAGCGTCGGGGGGCGAGCAGTACTTC.

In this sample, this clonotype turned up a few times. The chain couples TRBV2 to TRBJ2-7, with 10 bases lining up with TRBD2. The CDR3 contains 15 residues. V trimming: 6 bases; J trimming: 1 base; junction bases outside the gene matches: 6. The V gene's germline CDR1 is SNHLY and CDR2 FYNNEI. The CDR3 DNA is TGTGCCAGCAGGCCCGGGACTAGCGCATCCTACGAGCAGTACTTC. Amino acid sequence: CASRPGTSASYEQYF.

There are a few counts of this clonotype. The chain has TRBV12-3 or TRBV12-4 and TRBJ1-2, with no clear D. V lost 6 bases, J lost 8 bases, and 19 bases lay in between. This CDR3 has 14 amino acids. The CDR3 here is CASSPEPTGTGYTF. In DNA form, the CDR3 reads TGTGCCAGCAGCCCCGAGCCAACGGGTACAGGCTACACCTTC.

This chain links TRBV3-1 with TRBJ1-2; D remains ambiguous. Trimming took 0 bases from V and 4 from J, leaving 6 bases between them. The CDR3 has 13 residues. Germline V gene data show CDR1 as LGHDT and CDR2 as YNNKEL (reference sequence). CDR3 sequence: CASSQETSYGYTF. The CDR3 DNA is TGTGCCAGCAGCCAAGAAACCAGCTATGGCTACACCTTC.

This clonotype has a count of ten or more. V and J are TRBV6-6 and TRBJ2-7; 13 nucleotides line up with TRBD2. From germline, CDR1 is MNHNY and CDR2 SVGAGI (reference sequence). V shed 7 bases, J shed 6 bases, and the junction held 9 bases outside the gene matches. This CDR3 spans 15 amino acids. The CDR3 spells CASTQLAGGPVEQYF. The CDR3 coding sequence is TGTGCCAGCACCCAACTAGCGGGAGGGCCGGTCGAGCAGTACTTC.

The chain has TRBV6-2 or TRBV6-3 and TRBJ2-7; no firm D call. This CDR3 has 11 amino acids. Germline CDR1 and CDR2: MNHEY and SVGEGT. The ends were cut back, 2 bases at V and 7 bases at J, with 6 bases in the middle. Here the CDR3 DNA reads TGTGCCAGCAGTTACGTCGGGGAGCAGTACTTC. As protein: CASSYVGEQYF.

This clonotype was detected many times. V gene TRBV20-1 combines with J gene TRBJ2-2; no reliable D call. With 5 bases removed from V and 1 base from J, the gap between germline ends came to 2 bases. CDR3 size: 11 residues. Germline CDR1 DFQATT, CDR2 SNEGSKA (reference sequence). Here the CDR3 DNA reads TGCAGTGCTCAGAACACCGGGGAGCTGTTTTTT. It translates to CSAQNTGELFF.

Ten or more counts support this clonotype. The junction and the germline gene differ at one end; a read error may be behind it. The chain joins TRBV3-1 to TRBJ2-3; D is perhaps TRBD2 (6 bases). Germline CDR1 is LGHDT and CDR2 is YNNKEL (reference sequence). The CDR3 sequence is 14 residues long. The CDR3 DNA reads TGTGCCAGCAGCCAAGAAACTAGCAGAGATACGCAGTATTTT. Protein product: CASSQETSRDTQYF.

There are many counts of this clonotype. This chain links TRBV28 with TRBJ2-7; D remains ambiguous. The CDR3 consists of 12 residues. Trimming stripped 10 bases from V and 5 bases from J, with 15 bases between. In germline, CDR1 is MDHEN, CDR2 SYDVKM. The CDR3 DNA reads TGTGCCACCACTTCAAAGTGGGACGAGCAGTACTTC. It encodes CATTSKWDEQYF.

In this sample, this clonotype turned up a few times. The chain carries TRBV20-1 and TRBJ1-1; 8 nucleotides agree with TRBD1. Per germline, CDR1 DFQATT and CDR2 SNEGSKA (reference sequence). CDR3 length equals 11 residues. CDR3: CRAGDRGEAFF. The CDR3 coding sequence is TGCAGAGCAGGTGACAGGGGTGAAGCTTTCTTT.

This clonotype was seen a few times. The CDR3 nucleotides are TGTGCCAGCAGTGAAGAACAGATTAGCAATCAGCCCCAGCATTTT. It encodes CASSEEQISNQPQHF. This rearrangement joins TRBV2 to TRBJ1-5, with no clear D. CDR3 length: 15 residues. Trimming left V 1 base short and J 0 bases short, with 7 bases between. In germline, CDR1 is SNHLY, CDR2 FYNNEI.

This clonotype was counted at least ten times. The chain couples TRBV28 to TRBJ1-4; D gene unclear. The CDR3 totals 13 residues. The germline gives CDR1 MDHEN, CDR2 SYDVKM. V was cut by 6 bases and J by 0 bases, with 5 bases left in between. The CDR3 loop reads CASRYPTNEKLFF. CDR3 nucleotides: TGTGCCAGCAGGTATCCAACTAATGAAAAACTGTTTTTT.

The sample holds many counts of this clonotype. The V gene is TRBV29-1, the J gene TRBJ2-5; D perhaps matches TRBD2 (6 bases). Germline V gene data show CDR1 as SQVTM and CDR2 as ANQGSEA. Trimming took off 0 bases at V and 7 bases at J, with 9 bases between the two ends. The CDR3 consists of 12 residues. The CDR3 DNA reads TGCAGCGTTGAAGATCGGGGGACGACCCAGTACTTC. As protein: CSVEDRGTTQYF.

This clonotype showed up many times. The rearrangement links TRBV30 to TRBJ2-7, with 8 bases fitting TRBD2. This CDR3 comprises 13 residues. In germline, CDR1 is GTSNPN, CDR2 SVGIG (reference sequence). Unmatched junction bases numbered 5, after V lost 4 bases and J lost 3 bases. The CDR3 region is CAWNSLAGYEQYF. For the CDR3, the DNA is TGTGCCTGGAATAGTCTAGCGGGCTACGAGCAGTACTTC.